Below, 4 T cell receptor beta chains from the same sample are listed, as sequenced in a study of blood T cell repertoires in COVID-19 (dated by TCRdb to 2018 to 2021). The protocol used for the library was the immunoSEQ multiplex PCR assay. Drawn from immuneACCESS, this table holds only the in-frame rearrangements with V and J called that TCRdb kept. Clones are partly lost; checked studies trace under half to an unresolved V gene and leave the rest unexplained. Here the sample has 150,000 to 190,000 clones; about 81% occur a single time. The ten top clones hold approximately 7.3% of the sample. The sequenced material came from PBMCs or T cells enriched from blood (not recorded which). The receptors were gathered from a man over 45 who had recovered from COVID-19.

CDR3 in DNA: TGTGCCAGCAGCTTACGGGTTTTTGCCGGGCAGGGCACTGAAGCTTTCTTT. Translation: CASSLRVFAGQGTEAFF. This chain links TRBV7-8 with TRBJ1-1, with a tentative D call TRBD1 (5 bases). This CDR3 is built from 17 residues. V was cut by 2 bases and J by 4 bases, with 20 bases left in between. Germline CDR1 reads SGHVS; CDR2 reads FQNEAQ.

The chain recombines TRBV2 with TRBJ2-1; 12 positions match TRBD2. The CDR3 loop spans 15 amino acids. From germline, CDR1 is SNHLY and CDR2 FYNNEI. V lost 6 bases to trimming and J lost 4 bases; unmatched junction nucleotides: 4. In DNA form, the CDR3 reads TGTGCCAGCAGGCAACTAGCGGGGGGTTACAATGAGCAGTTCTTC. Translation: CASRQLAGGYNEQFF.

The J gene is TRBJ2-1, the V gene TRBV7-9, with D hard to call. This CDR3 region has 13 residues. Germline V gene sequence: CDR1 SEHNR, CDR2 FQNEAQ (reference sequence). Trimming removed 1 base from V and 6 bases from J, with 7 bases in between. CDR3 residues: CASSLEHGNEQFF. CDR3 coding DNA: TGTGCCAGCAGCTTAGAGCACGGCAATGAGCAGTTCTTC.

The CDR3 DNA follows: TGTGCCAGTAGACCCTCTAGCGGGGGAAACAATGAGCAGTTCTTC. Translating gives CASRPSSGGNNEQFF. V and J are TRBV19 and TRBJ2-1, with 10 bases fitting TRBD2. The V segment lost 6 bases and the J segment 5 bases; nucleotides outside the gene matches: 7. The CDR3 length is 15 residues. The germline CDR1 and CDR2 sequences are LNHDA and SQIVND (reference sequence).